Below, one T cell receptor beta chain is given with its context. Germline CDR1 SGHVS, CDR2 FNYEAQ. Trimming took 1 base from V and 3 from J; bases not matched to a gene: 3. The CDR3 is 15 residues long. This sample was taken from a study of blood T cell repertoires in COVID-19. The wider study: COVID-19 samples collected from the United States, Italy and Spain covered acute and convalescent phases. T cells, B-cell-depleted T cells, or PBMCs provided the cDNA or gDNA that served as material.

The authors' processing: How many nucleated cells were present was estimated from reference gene primer amplification. Sequenced by immunoSEQ multiplex PCR; TCRdb stores in-frame clones only, minus some. D and trimming come from the DNA, and the V and J calls and clone size come from that table. The sample holds about 120,000 clones; around four fifths are singletons and the top ten take nearly 0.85%. The receptor was isolated from a woman in her sixties or seventies with acute or convalescent COVID-19. The sequenced material came from peripheral blood. The chain has TRBV7-6 and TRBJ1-5, with TRBD1 matching over 7 bases. The CDR3 nucleotides read TGTGCCAGCAGCTTAGGACAGGGCAACAATCAGCCCCAGCATTTT. This gives the protein CASSLGQGNNQPQHF.